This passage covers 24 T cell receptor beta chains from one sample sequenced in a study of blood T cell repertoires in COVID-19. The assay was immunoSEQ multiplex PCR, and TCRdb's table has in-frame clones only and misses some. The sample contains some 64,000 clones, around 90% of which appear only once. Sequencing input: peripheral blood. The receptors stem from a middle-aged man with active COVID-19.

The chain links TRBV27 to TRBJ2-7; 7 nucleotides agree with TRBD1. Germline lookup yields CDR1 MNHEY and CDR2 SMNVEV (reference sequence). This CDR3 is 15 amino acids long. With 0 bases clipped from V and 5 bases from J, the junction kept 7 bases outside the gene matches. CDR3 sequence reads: CASSLSKGAVDEQYF. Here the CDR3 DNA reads TGTGCCAGCAGTTTATCAAAGGGGGCTGTCGACGAGCAGTACTTC.

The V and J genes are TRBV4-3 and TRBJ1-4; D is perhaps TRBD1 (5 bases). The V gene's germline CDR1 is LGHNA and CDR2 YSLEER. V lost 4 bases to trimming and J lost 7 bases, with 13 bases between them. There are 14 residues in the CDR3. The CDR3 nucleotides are TGCGCCAGCAGCCCGGGGGTAGAGGGTGAAAAACTGTTTTTT. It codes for CASSPGVEGEKLFF.

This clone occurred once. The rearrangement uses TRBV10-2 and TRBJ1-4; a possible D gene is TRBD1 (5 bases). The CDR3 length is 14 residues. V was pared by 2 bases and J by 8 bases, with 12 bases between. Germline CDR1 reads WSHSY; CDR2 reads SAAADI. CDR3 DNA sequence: TGCGCCAGCAGTGAGGCGGGGGGAGGGGAAAAACTGTTTTTT. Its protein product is CASSEAGGGEKLFF.

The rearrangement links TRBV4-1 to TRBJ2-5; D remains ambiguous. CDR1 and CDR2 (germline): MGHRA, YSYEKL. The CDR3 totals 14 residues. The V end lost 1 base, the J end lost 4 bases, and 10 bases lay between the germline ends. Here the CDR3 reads CASSQVLTVETQYF. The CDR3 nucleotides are TGCGCCAGCAGCCAAGTATTAACAGTAGAGACCCAGTACTTC.

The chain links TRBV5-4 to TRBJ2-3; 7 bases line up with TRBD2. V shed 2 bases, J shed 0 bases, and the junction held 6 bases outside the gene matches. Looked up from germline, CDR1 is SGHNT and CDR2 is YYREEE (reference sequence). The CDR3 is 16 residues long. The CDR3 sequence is CASSFGEGRSTDTQYF. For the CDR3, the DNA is TGTGCCAGCAGCTTTGGGGAGGGGAGGAGCACAGATACGCAGTATTTT.

CDR3 region: CASSTGGGRNQPQHF. For the CDR3, the DNA is TGTGCCAGCAGTACCGGGGGGGGAAGAAATCAGCCCCAGCATTTT. The chain recombines TRBV28 with TRBJ1-5; a possible D gene is TRBD1 (5 bases). The CDR3 covers 15 residues. The germline gives CDR1 MDHEN, CDR2 SYDVKM. V lost 5 bases to trimming and J lost 4 bases, with 15 bases between them.

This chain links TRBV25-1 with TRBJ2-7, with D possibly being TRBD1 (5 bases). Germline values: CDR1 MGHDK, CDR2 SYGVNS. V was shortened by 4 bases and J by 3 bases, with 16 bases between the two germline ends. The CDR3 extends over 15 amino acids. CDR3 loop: CASSGARGQGYEQYF. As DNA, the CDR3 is TGTGCCAGCAGTGGGGCACGCGGCCAGGGCTACGAGCAGTACTTC.

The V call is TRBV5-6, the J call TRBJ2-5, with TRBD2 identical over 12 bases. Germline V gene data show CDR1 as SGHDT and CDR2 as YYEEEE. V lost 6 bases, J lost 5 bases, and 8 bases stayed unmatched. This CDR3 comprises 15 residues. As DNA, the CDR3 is TGTGCCAGCATCCTGACTAGCGGGGGCGGGGAGACCCAGTACTTC. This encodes CASILTSGGGETQYF.

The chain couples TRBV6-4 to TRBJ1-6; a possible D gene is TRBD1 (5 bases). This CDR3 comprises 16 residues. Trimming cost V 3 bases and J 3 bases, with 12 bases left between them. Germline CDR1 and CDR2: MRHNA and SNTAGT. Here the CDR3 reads CASSESTVLYNSPLHF. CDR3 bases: TGTGCCAGCAGTGAGTCGACAGTCCTCTATAATTCACCCCTCCACTTT.

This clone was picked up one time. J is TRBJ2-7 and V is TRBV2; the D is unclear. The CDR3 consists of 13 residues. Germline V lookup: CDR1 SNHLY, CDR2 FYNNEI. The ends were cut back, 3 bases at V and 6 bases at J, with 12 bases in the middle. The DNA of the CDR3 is TGTGCCAGCAGTGACGCGACAAGTGGCGAGCAGTACTTC. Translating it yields CASSDATSGEQYF.

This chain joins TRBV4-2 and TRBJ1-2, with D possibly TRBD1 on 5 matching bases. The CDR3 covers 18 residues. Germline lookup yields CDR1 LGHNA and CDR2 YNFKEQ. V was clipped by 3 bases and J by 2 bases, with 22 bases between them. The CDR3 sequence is CASSHDDYVGATNYGYTF. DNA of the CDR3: TGTGCCAGCAGCCACGACGATTATGTTGGGGCTACAAACTATGGCTACACCTTC.

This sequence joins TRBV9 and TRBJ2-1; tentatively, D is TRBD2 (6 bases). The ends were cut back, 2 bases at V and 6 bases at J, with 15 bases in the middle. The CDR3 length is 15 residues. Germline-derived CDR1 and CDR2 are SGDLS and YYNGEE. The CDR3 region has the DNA TGTGCCAGCAGCGTGGGGGTAGCGGCGAGCAATGAGCAGTTCTTC. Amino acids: CASSVGVAASNEQFF.

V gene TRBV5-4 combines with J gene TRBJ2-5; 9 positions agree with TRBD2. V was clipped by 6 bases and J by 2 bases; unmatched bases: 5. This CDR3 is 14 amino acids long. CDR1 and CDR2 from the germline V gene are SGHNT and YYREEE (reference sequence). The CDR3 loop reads CASTRREGQETQYF. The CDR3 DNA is TGTGCCAGCACCCGGCGGGAGGGGCAAGAGACCCAGTACTTC.

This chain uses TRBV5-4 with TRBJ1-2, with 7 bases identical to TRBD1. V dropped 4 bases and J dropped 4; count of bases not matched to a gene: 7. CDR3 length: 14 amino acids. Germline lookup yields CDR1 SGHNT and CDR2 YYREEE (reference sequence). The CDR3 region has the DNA TGTGCCAGCAGCCCGGGACAGCAGGCCTATGGCTACACCTTC. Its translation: CASSPGQQAYGYTF.

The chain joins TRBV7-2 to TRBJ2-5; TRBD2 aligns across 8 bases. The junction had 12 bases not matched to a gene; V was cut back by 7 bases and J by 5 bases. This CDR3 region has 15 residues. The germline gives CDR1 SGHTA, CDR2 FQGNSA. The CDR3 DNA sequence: TGTGCCAGCACCCGGGATAGCGGGGTCCGGGAGACCCAGTACTTC. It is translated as CASTRDSGVRETQYF.

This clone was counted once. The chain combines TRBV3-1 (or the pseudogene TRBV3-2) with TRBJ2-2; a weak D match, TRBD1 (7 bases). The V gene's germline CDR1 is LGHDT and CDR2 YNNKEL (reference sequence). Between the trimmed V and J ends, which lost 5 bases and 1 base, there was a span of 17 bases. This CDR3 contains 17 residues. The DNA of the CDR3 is TGTGCCAGCAGCTCTCTGACAGGGAGGCGGAACACCGGGGAGCTGTTTTTT. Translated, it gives CASSSLTGRRNTGELFF.

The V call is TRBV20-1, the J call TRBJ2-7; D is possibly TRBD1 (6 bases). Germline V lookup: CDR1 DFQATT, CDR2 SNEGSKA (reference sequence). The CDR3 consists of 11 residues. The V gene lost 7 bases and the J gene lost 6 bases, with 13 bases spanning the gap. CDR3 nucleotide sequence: TGCAGTGGGACAGCCTTCGGCGAGCAGTACTTC. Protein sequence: CSGTAFGEQYF.

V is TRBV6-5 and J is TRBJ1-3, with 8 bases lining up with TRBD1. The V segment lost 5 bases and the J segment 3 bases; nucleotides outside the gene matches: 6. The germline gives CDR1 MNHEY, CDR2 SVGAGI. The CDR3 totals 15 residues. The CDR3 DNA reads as TGTGCCAGCAGTCGGACAGGGCCCGGTGGAAACACCATATATTTT. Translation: CASSRTGPGGNTIYF.

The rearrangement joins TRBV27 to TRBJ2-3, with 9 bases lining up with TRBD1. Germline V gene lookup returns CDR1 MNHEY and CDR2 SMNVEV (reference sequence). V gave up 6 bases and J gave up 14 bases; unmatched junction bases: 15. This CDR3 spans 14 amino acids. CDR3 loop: CASRNRDREGTMYF. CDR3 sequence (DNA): TGTGCCAGCAGGAACCGGGACAGGGAAGGTACAATGTATTTT.

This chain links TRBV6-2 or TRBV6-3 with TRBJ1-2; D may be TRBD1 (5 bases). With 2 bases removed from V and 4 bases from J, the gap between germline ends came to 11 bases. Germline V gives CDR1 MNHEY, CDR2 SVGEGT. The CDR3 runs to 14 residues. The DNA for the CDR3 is TGTGCCAGCAGTTACAGGGGCCCCGTCTATGGCTACACCTTC. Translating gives CASSYRGPVYGYTF.

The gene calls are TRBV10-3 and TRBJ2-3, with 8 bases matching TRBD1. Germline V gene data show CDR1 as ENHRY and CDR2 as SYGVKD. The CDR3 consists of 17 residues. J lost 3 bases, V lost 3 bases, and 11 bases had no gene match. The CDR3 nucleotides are TGTGCCATCAGTGAAAGGGGCCCAGGGGGCAATACAGATACGCAGTATTTT. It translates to CAISERGPGGNTDTQYF.

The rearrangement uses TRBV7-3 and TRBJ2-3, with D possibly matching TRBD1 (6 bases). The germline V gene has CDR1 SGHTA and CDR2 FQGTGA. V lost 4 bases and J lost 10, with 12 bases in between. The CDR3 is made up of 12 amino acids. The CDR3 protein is CASSSDRSSQYF. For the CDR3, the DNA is TGTGCCAGCAGCTCAGACAGGTCCTCGCAGTATTTT.

As DNA, the CDR3 is TGTGCCAGCAGCCCTGGGACAGGGGGGAATCAGCCCCAGCATTTT. It specifies CASSPGTGGNQPQHF. The rearrangement joins TRBV5-4 to TRBJ1-5, with 11 nucleotides matching TRBD1. V was clipped by 4 bases and J by 4 bases; unmatched bases: 4. Looked up from germline, CDR1 is SGHNT and CDR2 is YYREEE (reference sequence). The CDR3 runs to 15 residues.

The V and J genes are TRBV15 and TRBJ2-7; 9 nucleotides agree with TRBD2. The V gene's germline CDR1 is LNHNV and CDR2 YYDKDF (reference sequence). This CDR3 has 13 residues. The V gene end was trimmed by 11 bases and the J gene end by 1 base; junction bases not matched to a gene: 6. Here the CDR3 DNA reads TGTGCCTCCACCAGCGGGGGGTCCTACGAGCAGTACTTC. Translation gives CASTSGGSYEQYF.